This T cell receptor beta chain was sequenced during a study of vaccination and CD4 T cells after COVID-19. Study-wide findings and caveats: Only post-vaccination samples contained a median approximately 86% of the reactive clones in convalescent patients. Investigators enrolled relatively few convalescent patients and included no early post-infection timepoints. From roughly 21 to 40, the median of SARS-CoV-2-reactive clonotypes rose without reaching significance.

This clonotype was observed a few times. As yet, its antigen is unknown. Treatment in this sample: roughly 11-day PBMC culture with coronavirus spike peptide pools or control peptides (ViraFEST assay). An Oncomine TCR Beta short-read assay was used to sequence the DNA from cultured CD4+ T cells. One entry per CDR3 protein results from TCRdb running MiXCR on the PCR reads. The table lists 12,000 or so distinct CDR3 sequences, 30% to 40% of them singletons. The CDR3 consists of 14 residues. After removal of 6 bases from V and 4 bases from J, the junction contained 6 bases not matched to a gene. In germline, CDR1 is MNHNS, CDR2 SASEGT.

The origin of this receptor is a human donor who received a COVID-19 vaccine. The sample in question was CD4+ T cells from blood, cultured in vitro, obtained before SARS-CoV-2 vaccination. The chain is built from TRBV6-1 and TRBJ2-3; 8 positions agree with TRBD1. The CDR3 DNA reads TGTGCCAGCAGGGACAGGGAATCTTCAGATACGCAGTATTTT. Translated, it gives CASRDRESSDTQYF.